This T cell receptor beta chain stems from a study of blood T cell repertoires in COVID-19. Overall study context: Sites across the United States, Italy and Spain contributed samples from acute and convalescent COVID-19. In each case, the material was cDNA or gDNA derived from T cells, B-cell-depleted T cells, or PBMCs.

Per the original data handling: Estimates of nucleated cell counts were drawn from the amplification of reference gene primers. Sequencing used immunoSEQ multiplex PCR; TCRdb keeps in-frame clones, though not all of them. That table supplies the V and J calls and clone size; D and trimming were determined from the DNA. The data contain 200,000 to 250,000 clones, under 90% of them seen just once; the ten biggest clones take up 3% to 4%. Trimming removed 1 base at V and 9 bases at J, with 6 bases between. Germline lookup yields CDR1 SGHAT and CDR2 FQNNGV. The CDR3 has 11 residues. The specimen sequenced was peripheral blood. The genes are TRBV11-2 and TRBJ1-1; maybe TRBD1 (5 bases). This sequence was found in a woman aged 80 or older with acute or convalescent COVID-19. The CDR3, as DNA: TGTGCCAGCAGCTTAGGGGGCAAAGCTTTCTTT. This codes for CASSLGGKAFF.